This T cell receptor (beta chain) was sequenced for a study of blood T cell repertoires in COVID-19 (dated by TCRdb to 2018 to 2021). Regarding the research as a whole: Samples covering the acute and convalescent phases of COVID-19 were provided by collaborators in the United States, Italy and Spain. The prospective study material was composed of cDNA or gDNA derived from T cells, B-cell-depleted T cells, or PBMCs. Deeply sampled blood TCRbeta repertoires from subjects exposed to, actively infected with, or recovered from COVID-19 were included in the dataset. A freely available public database, intended as a resource for researchers studying the immune response to SARS-CoV-2, is where the repertoires were released. Samples came from the ongoing ImmuneRACE study (first 160 participants) plus 1,254 subjects from 6 global collaborators. Sample metadata almost always included a de-identified subject ID, COVID-19 status, age in years and sex. HLA class I and class II types, where available, came from metadata supplied by the sample provider rather than from assay-based typing. Findings and caveats that apply to the study as a whole: The amount of clinical and demographic metadata varied by source and participant and was provided uncurated.

Participants in the prospective study were enrolled through a virtual design, were aged roughly 18 to 100 years, and lived in 24 United States geographic areas. To assign participants to cohorts, the prospective study relied on clinical history that participants themselves reported in a screening survey and a study questionnaire. In the prospective study, mobile phlebotomists collected whole blood, serum and a nasopharyngeal or oropharyngeal swab from each participant. Additional blood draws and questionnaires over an approximately 2-month period could optionally be provided by prospective study participants. Blood samples from the prospective study were shipped frozen or at room temperature prior to DNA extraction. TCRbeta CDR3 regions were amplified from genomic DNA using the immunoSEQ Assay, a bias-controlled multiplex PCR. In the paper's pipeline: Within the assay, amplification of reference gene primers was used to estimate how many nucleated cells each sample contained. To quantify the absolute abundance of each unique TCRbeta CDR3 rearrangement, sequence reads were collapsed and filtered. For each sample, productive Simpson clonality was calculated as the square root of Simpson's diversity index over productive rearrangements. Drawn from immuneACCESS, this table holds only the in-frame rearrangements with V and J called that TCRdb kept. Clones are partly lost; checked studies trace under half to an unresolved V gene and leave the rest unexplained. For V, J and clone size, that table is used; D and trimming come from the DNA. In this sample the table shows around 250,000 clones, 75% to 90% of which occur a single time. The top ten clones comprise 4.1% of the sample.

Sequences LNHDA (CDR1) and SQIVND (CDR2) are obtained from the germline V gene (reference sequence). Measured from the cysteine to the phenylalanine, the CDR3 is 14 residues long. The only DNA kept is the CDR3, 42 bases in frame from the first base. Relative to germline, V is 0 bases shorter and J is 9 bases shorter, with 12 bases between their ends. Notes on this clone: No antigen is known for it. No clone much larger than this one lies a single base away; base qualities are absent.

The sequence was collected from a woman in her 30s with acute COVID-19. Here the chain combines TRBV19 and TRBJ2-1; tentative D gene TRBD2, with 6 bases matching. The sequenced material came from PBMCs or T cells enriched from blood (not recorded which). The sequenced DNA: TGTGCCAGTAGTATAGATGGAGCGGGCGGTGAGCAGTTCTTC. It translates as CASSIDGAGGEQFF.